The entry below gives a single T cell receptor (beta chain) sequence along with its context. Its antigen remains unknown. After removal of 3 bases from V and 4 bases from J, the junction contained 4 bases not matched to a gene. This CDR3 has 14 residues. Germline-derived CDR1 and CDR2 are SGHNT and YENEEA. This entry belongs to a study of graft-versus-host responses after intestinal transplantation. About the research overall: Transplantation in recipients was multivisceral, liver-intestinal, or isolated intestinal. Tacrolimus plus steroids were given to all recipients for two to three years, preceded by anti-thymocyte globulin induction.

Study-wide findings and caveats: Circulating GvH clone levels at their peak were associated with HvG declines (early post-transplant). Patients who carried graft-donor T cell macrochimerism also had high graft-versus-host to host-versus-graft clonal ratios in their allografts.

TCRdb keeps only in-frame clones here, not all; method: immunoSEQ multiplex PCR. The sample lists more than 65,000 clones; approximately 89% were seen once. The chain has TRBV11-3 and TRBJ2-7; 9 bases are shared with TRBD1. The TCR sequence derives from a human donor who was the organ donor for an intestinal transplant. Sequenced here: unstimulated CD8+ T cells sorted from spleen or lymph node cells, sampled before transplant. As DNA, the CDR3 is TGTGCCAGCAGCTTGCGGGGACAGGGTTACGAGCAGTACTTC. This encodes CASSLRGQGYEQYF.